A single sample is the source of the 27 T cell receptor beta chains below, sequenced in a study of cytomegalovirus exposure and HLA in healthy donors. Using immunoSEQ multiplex PCR, the repertoire was profiled, and TCRdb retains in-frame clones only, with some absent. Among roughly 250,000 clones, around 87% were seen once, and the ten largest hold 2.6%. The specimen was PBMCs. These receptor sequences come from a man aged 18 to 30 in good health and CMV-seronegative.

The CDR3 reads CASSQETEGDSPLHF. The CDR3 DNA follows: TGTGCCAGCAGCCAAGAAACCGAAGGGGATTCACCCCTCCACTTT. This chain uses TRBV14 with TRBJ1-6; tentative D call: TRBD1 (5 bases). V was cut by 0 bases and J by 8 bases, with 11 bases left in between. This CDR3 is built from 15 residues. Germline CDR1 is SGHDN and CDR2 is FVKESK.

This chain uses TRBV6-6 with TRBJ1-5; D is ambiguous. V lost 7 bases, J lost 1 base, and 14 bases lay in between. The CDR3 runs 15 residues. Germline V lookup: CDR1 MNHNY, CDR2 SVGAGI (reference sequence). Here the CDR3 reads CASTPATESNQPQHF. For the CDR3, the DNA is TGTGCCAGCACCCCCGCCACGGAGAGCAATCAGCCCCAGCATTTT.

There are a few counts of this clone. The chain carries TRBV7-2 and TRBJ1-2, with a tentative D call TRBD1 (5 bases). CDR1 and CDR2 from the germline V gene are SGHTA and FQGNSA. V lost 2 bases and J 7 bases, leaving 11 bases between the germline ends. The CDR3 is 13 residues long. CDR3 sequence reads: CASSLRGTGGYTF. The CDR3 nucleotides are TGTGCCAGCAGCTTAAGGGGCACGGGTGGCTACACCTTC.

The CDR3 here is CASRKGWNQPQHF. CDR3 nucleotides: TGTGCCAGCAGGAAGGGGTGGAATCAGCCCCAGCATTTT. This chain uses TRBV2 with TRBJ1-5; possible D gene TRBD1, 5 bases. V shed 6 bases and J shed 4 bases, with 10 bases lying between them. CDR1 and CDR2 (germline): SNHLY, FYNNEI. This CDR3 contains 13 residues.

The V gene is TRBV11-2, the J gene TRBJ1-4; 8 positions agree with TRBD1. In germline, CDR1 is SGHAT, CDR2 FQNNGV. The ends lost 4 bases at V and 6 bases at J; junction bases unmatched: 4. The CDR3 extends over 14 amino acids. CDR3 nucleotides: TGTGCCAGCAGCTACGACAGGGGTGATGAAAAACTGTTTTTT. The encoded protein is CASSYDRGDEKLFF. The full variable domain, with the rest looked up from reference TRBV11-2 and TRBJ1-4, is EAGVAQSPRYKIIEKRQSVAFWCNPISGHATLYWYQQILGQGPKLLIQFQNNGVVDDSQLPKDRFSAERLKGVDSTLKIQPAKLEDSAVYLCASSYDRGDEKLFFGSGTQLSVL.

The V and J genes are TRBV27 and TRBJ2-7; perhaps TRBD2 as D (5 bases). Germline V gene lookup returns CDR1 MNHEY and CDR2 SMNVEV (reference sequence). V shed 5 bases and J shed 6 bases, with 11 bases lying between them. This CDR3 is built from 12 residues. The CDR3 DNA reads TGTGCCAGCAGTCCCCCGGCGGGCGAGCAGTACTTC. This codes for CASSPPAGEQYF.

The V call is TRBV28, the J call TRBJ2-3, with 12 bases lining up with TRBD2. This CDR3 region has 15 residues. Germline V CDR1 and CDR2: MDHEN, SYDVKM. V shed 11 bases, J shed 8 bases, and the junction held 14 bases outside the gene matches. CDR3 DNA: TGTGCCGCGCGTGGGCTAGCGGGAGGGCGGGGTACGCAGTATTTT. It yields the protein CAARGLAGGRGTQYF.

The DNA of the CDR3 is TGTGCCAGCTCACCAGACAGATACGAGCAGTACTTC. Translating gives CASSPDRYEQYF. The chain has TRBV18 and TRBJ2-7, with a tentative D call TRBD1 (5 bases). Germline-derived CDR1 and CDR2 are KGHSH and LQKENI. Trimming took 2 bases from V and 4 from J, leaving 6 bases between them. CDR3 length equals 12 residues. Variable domain in full (rest from reference TRBV18 and TRBJ2-7): NAGVMQNPRHLVRRRGQEARLRCSPMKGHSHVYWYRQLPEEGLKFMVYLQKENIIDESGMPKERFSAEFPKEGPSILRIQQVVRGDSAAYFCASSPDRYEQYFGPGTRLTVT.

The chain uses TRBV13 and TRBJ2-7, with 10 bases lining up with TRBD1. V was pared by 2 bases and J by 2 bases, with 3 bases of the junction left unmatched. The CDR3 contains 15 residues. CDR1 and CDR2 (germline): PRHDT, FYEKMQ (reference sequence). The CDR3 DNA reads TGTGCCAGCAGCTTATGGGACAGGGGAACCTACGAGCAGTACTTC. This gives the protein CASSLWDRGTYEQYF. The entire variable domain, with the rest obtained from reference TRBV13 and TRBJ2-7, is as follows: AAGVIQSPRHLIKEKRETATLKCYPIPRHDTVYWYQQGPGQDPQFLISFYEKMQSDKGSIPDRFSAQQFSDYHSELNMSSLELGDSALYFCASSLWDRGTYEQYFGPGTRLTVT.

The rearrangement uses TRBV4-1 and TRBJ2-1; 9 bases match TRBD2. This CDR3 spans 17 amino acids. CDR1 is MGHRA, CDR2 YSYEKL, per germline. Trimming removed 5 bases from V and 11 bases from J; junction bases left unmatched: 19. CDR3 amino acids: CASSYGTSLLDDWKQFF. CDR3 coding DNA: TGCGCCAGCAGCTACGGGACTAGCCTTTTGGACGATTGGAAGCAGTTCTTC.

The CDR3 is CASSRLSGGAVVEQFF. For the CDR3, the DNA is TGTGCCAGCAGCCGACTTAGCGGGGGGGCTGTCGTTGAGCAGTTCTTC. The chain uses TRBV11-2 and TRBJ2-1; the match to TRBD2 covers 11 bases. The CDR3 is 16 residues long. CDR1 is SGHAT and CDR2 is FQNNGV in the germline V gene. V gave up 5 bases and J gave up 9 bases; unmatched junction bases: 12.

A single count supports this clone. As DNA, the CDR3 is TGTGCCAGCAGTTTATGGGGGCGGTACTCTGGAAACACCATATATTTT. Translating gives CASSLWGRYSGNTIYF. The J gene is TRBJ1-3, the V gene TRBV28; TRBD1 is a possible D gene (5 bases). From germline, CDR1 is MDHEN and CDR2 SYDVKM. The V end was cut by 0 bases, the J end by 0 bases, with 9 bases between. This CDR3 region has 16 residues.

This chain uses TRBV27 with TRBJ1-6; D unresolved. Germline CDR1 MNHEY, CDR2 SMNVEV (reference sequence). The CDR3 runs to 14 residues. Trimming removed 5 bases from V and 0 bases from J, with 5 bases in between. CDR3 sequence reads: CASSPSSYNSPLHF. In nucleotides, the CDR3 is TGTGCCAGCAGTCCTAGCTCCTATAATTCACCCCTCCACTTT.

The chain links TRBV7-6 to TRBJ2-7, with a weak D call TRBD2 (5 bases). The CDR3 runs to 18 residues. The germline V and J ends were trimmed by 2 bases and 3 bases, with 23 bases remaining between them. Germline CDR1 reads SGHVS; CDR2 reads FNYEAQ. The CDR3 nucleotides read TGTGCCAGCAGCTTATGGGGAGTTCCTCCCGATTCACTCTACGAGCAGTACTTC. Encoded protein: CASSLWGVPPDSLYEQYF.

Only a few counts were recorded for this clone. The chain is built from TRBV7-8 and TRBJ1-6; D is unclear. Germline V lookup: CDR1 SGHVS, CDR2 FQNEAQ. V was shortened by 1 base and J by 8 bases, with 9 bases between the two germline ends. There are 14 residues in the CDR3. The CDR3 nucleotides are TGTGCCAGCAGCTTAGGCGGCGGTTATTCACCCCTCCACTTT. Protein product: CASSLGGGYSPLHF.

This chain links TRBV13 with TRBJ1-6; 8 nucleotides line up with TRBD1. The CDR3 runs 13 residues. Per the germline V gene, CDR1 is PRHDT and CDR2 is FYEKMQ (reference sequence). V dropped 7 bases and J dropped 10; count of bases not matched to a gene: 6. The CDR3, as DNA: TGTGCCAGCACCCTGACAGGGGAATCACCCCTCCACTTT. Its protein is CASTLTGESPLHF.

The V call is TRBV9, the J call TRBJ2-5; the match to TRBD2 covers 10 bases. Germline loops: CDR1 SGDLS, CDR2 YYNGEE. The CDR3 spans 20 residues. Trimming took 4 bases from V and 4 from J; bases not matched to a gene: 22. In DNA, the CDR3 is TGTGCCAGCAGCCCCGGCAAAGCGGGGGGGCCGTTAGGGTTGGGAGAGACCCAGTACTTC. Translating it yields CASSPGKAGGPLGLGETQYF.

This clone was recorded a few times. The rearrangement links TRBV4-2 to TRBJ1-1, with 10 bases identical to TRBD1. Germline trimming cut 1 base from V and 1 base from J; bases unmatched to any gene: 3. The germline gives CDR1 LGHNA, CDR2 YNFKEQ. The CDR3 is 16 amino acids. CDR3 sequence (DNA): TGTGCCAGCAGCCAAGGGAGGACAGGGGGGAACACTGAAGCTTTCTTT. This translates into CASSQGRTGGNTEAFF.

This chain links TRBV7-6 with TRBJ2-7; D call uncertain. Trimming took 0 bases from V and 6 from J, leaving 9 bases between them. The CDR3 sequence is 13 residues long. Germline-derived CDR1 and CDR2 are SGHVS and FNYEAQ. The chain's CDR3 is CASSLALQTEQYF. In DNA, the CDR3 is TGTGCCAGCAGCTTAGCGTTACAGACCGAGCAGTACTTC.

The V call is TRBV5-4, the J call TRBJ2-1; unclear D gene. Germline CDR1 reads SGHNT; CDR2 reads YYREEE (reference sequence). The CDR3 spans 12 residues. The germline V and J ends were trimmed by 2 bases and 5 bases, with 5 bases remaining between them. CDR3 sequence: CASSLQNNEQFF. DNA of the CDR3: TGTGCCAGCAGCTTACAAAACAATGAGCAGTTCTTC.

The rearrangement joins TRBV2 to TRBJ1-6; no firm D call. Germline V gene data show CDR1 as SNHLY and CDR2 as FYNNEI. Trimming removed 4 bases from V and 5 bases from J, with 9 bases in between. This CDR3 region has 14 residues. CDR3 residues: CASSVREHNSPLHF. The CDR3 nucleotides read TGTGCCAGCAGTGTACGGGAACATAATTCACCCCTCCACTTT. The whole variable domain, filled in from reference TRBV2 and TRBJ1-6, reads EPEVTQTPSHQVTQMGQEVILRCVPISNHLYFYWYRQILGQKVEFLVSFYNNEISEKSEIFDDQFSVERPDGSNFTLKIRSTKLEDSAMYFCASSVREHNSPLHFGNGTRLTVT.

The chain links TRBV19 to TRBJ2-5, with TRBD2 matching over 10 bases. This CDR3 has 18 residues. With V trimmed by 10 bases and J by 5 bases, 22 bases remained unmatched. Germline loops: CDR1 LNHDA, CDR2 SQIVND (reference sequence). This CDR3 reads CATVPDQSGRALWETQYF. The CDR3 region has the DNA TGTGCCACAGTTCCGGACCAAAGCGGGAGGGCCCTCTGGGAGACCCAGTACTTC.

The chain recombines TRBV5-1 with TRBJ2-7; 12 bases agree with TRBD1. CDR3 length: 15 residues. Germline CDR1 is SGHRS and CDR2 is YFSETQ. Trimming took 4 bases from V and 5 from J; bases not matched to a gene: 7. The CDR3 region is CASSPEGQGADEQYF. CDR3 coding DNA: TGCGCCAGCAGCCCGGAGGGACAGGGGGCGGACGAGCAGTACTTC.

The chain uses TRBV2 and TRBJ1-4; TRBD1 aligns across 7 bases. V lost 8 bases to trimming and J lost 5 bases; unmatched junction nucleotides: 5. CDR3 length equals 13 residues. The germline V gene has CDR1 SNHLY and CDR2 FYNNEI. CDR3 loop: CASGGQQNEKLFF. CDR3 nucleotides: TGTGCCAGCGGGGGACAGCAAAATGAAAAACTGTTTTTT.

The chain links TRBV4-1 to TRBJ2-1, with 10 bases identical to TRBD2. CDR3 length: 17 residues. Germline trimming cut 2 bases from V and 5 bases from J; bases unmatched to any gene: 9. CDR1 MGHRA and CDR2 YSYEKL come from the germline V gene. Written as DNA, the CDR3 is TGCGCCAGCAGCCAATTTGTAGCGGGAGGTTCCGACAATGAGCAGTTCTTC. This translates into CASSQFVAGGSDNEQFF.

This rearrangement joins TRBV5-1 to TRBJ1-2; D is possibly TRBD1 (6 bases). Deletions cut 5 bases from V and 2 bases from J, with 13 bases between. Germline V gene lookup returns CDR1 SGHRS and CDR2 YFSETQ. There are 14 residues in the CDR3. This chain's CDR3 is CASSPGQGNYGYTF. The CDR3 coding sequence is TGCGCCAGCAGTCCGGGGCAGGGGAACTATGGCTACACCTTC.

The rearrangement uses TRBV7-8 and TRBJ1-1, with 8 bases fitting TRBD1. With 5 bases clipped from V and 4 bases from J, the junction kept 9 bases outside the gene matches. The CDR3 is 15 residues long. Looked up from germline, CDR1 is SGHVS and CDR2 is FQNEAQ. This CDR3 reads CASSIQGARVTEAFF. The CDR3 coding sequence is TGTGCCAGCAGCATTCAGGGGGCGAGGGTCACTGAAGCTTTCTTT.